Detailed here is one T cell receptor (beta chain). Its cognate antigen is unknown. Germline values: CDR1 SGHAT, CDR2 FQNNGV. The ends lost 3 bases at V and 5 bases at J; junction bases unmatched: 8. This CDR3 region has 15 residues. Here immunoSEQ multiplex PCR was the method, and the copy in TCRdb shows in-frame clones only, minus some. The sample has roughly 70,000 clones; 85% are singletons. This entry is derived from a study of T cell responses to AZD1222 COVID-19 vaccine. Study conclusions and caveats: Just a handful of AZD1222 recipients were seropositive at baseline. The reported proportion of spike-specific TCRs targeting unmutated variant regions was nearly half. Spike-specific TCR repertoires showed rising breadth and depth after two AZD1222 doses.

This sequence was found in an adult in good health. The sample in question was peripheral blood, obtained on day 0 of AZD1222 vaccination. The chain combines TRBV11-2 with TRBJ2-7, with 9 bases aligning to TRBD1. The CDR3, as DNA: TGTGCCAGCAGCTTGTACAGGGGGCCTTCGAACGAGCAGTACTTC. The encoded protein is CASSLYRGPSNEQYF.